This TCR beta chain was sequenced for a study of blood T cells in healthy people across ages. Study-level results: Higher diversity and more naive CD4+ cells were features of long-lived donors, compared to aged donors. Naive T cell percentage showed a strong correlation with the diversity of TCR beta.

The CDR3 loop spans 17 amino acids. Germline CDR1 reads WSHSY; CDR2 reads SAAADI. V was pared by 6 bases and J by 5 bases, with 23 bases between. A J-beta primer mix and a sample-barcoded 5' primer were used in a second PCR of about 6 to 12 cycles. TCRdb analysed the 5' RACE reads with MiXCR anew, one entry per CDR3 protein. This table holds about 1,800,000 distinct CDR3 sequences, 28% found once. The table lists this clonotype with a few counts. The antigen is not known. Caucasian individuals from Russia who were healthy and aged about 6 to 95 acted as donors. The source is a woman aged 25 to 45 in good health. This chain connects TRBV10-2 to TRBJ2-1; D not certain. Sequencing was done on a sample of blood. CDR3 sequence (DNA): TGCGCCAGCAGCTTAGCTCGGACCGACCGAAGACACAATGAGCAGTTCTTC. Translated, it gives CASSLARTDRRHNEQFF.